This entry features one TCR beta chain sequence. The entry originates in a study of OX40 agonist ivuxolimab in advanced cancers. This CDR3 is built from 14 residues. Germline lookup yields CDR1 SGHRS and CDR2 YFSETQ. J gave up 6 bases and V 4 bases, and 8 bases lay outside the gene matches. Measured with immunoSEQ multiplex PCR; TCRdb has only the in-frame clones, and not every one. The sample has 53,000 or so clones, around 81% seen once. The receptor was derived from an adult with an advanced solid tumor such as melanoma, head and neck, liver or kidney cancer. The sample consisted of CD4+ or CD8+ T cells sorted from blood, taken in a trial of the OX40 agonist ivuxolimab. The chain uses TRBV5-1 and TRBJ2-7, with 9 bases lining up with TRBD1. The DNA for the CDR3 is TGCGCCAGCAGCCCTAGGGACAGGGTGCGCGAGCAGTACTTC. Amino acid sequence: CASSPRDRVREQYF.